A selection of T cell receptor beta chains follows, all from one sample in a study of cytomegalovirus exposure and HLA in healthy donors. Profiled with immunoSEQ multiplex PCR; TCRdb holds only in-frame clones, not every one. Found here are approximately 170,000 clones, around four fifths of them singletons; the top ten hold approximately 3.4%. The sample was PBMCs. All receptors derive from a female donor in good health and CMV-seronegative. CDR3s include the opening cysteine and the closing phenylalanine or tryptophan. The order of the fields is V gene, J gene, clone size, D gene, CDR3 protein, CDR3 DNA. D genes are given only for firm matches. Size is omitted from some rows. Given values are once, few, many or a class for expanded clones.

TRBV4-1	TRBJ2-7	-	-	CASSLFGGGGYEQYF	TGCGCCAGCAGCCTGTTTGGGGGCGGCGGCTACGAGCAGTACTTC
TRBV18	TRBJ1-2	-	-	CASSPSADNYGYTF	TGTGCCAGCTCACCGAGTGCCGATAACTATGGCTACACCTTC
TRBV2	TRBJ2-3	-	TRBD2	CATHTMAGTSPPAAQYF	TGTGCCACCCACACTATGGCCGGGACTAGCCCTCCGGCGGCGCAGTATTTT
TRBV7-6	TRBJ1-5	-	TRBD1	CASSSTGRGRGSNQPQHF	TGTGCCAGCAGCTCGACGGGCAGGGGGCGTGGGAGCAATCAGCCCCAGCATTTT
TRBV2	TRBJ1-6	-	TRBD1	CASTIGTGFNSPLHF	TGTGCCAGCACCATAGGGACAGGGTTTAATTCACCCCTCCACTTT
TRBV7-2	TRBJ2-3	-	-	CASSSYRIDTQYF	TGTGCCAGCAGCTCTTACAGGATAGATACGCAGTATTTT
TRBV7-3	TRBJ2-6	-	TRBD2	CASSTNPLLAGGAGANVLTF	TGTGCCAGCAGCACCAATCCCCTACTAGCGGGGGGGGCTGGGGCCAACGTCCTGACTTTC
TRBV7-3	TRBJ2-1	-	-	CASSLQTGEQFF	TGTGCCAGCAGCTTACAAACGGGTGAGCAGTTCTTC
TRBV28	TRBJ2-1	-	TRBD2	CASGLARYNEQFF	TGTGCCAGCGGACTAGCGCGGTACAATGAGCAGTTCTTC
TRBV28	TRBJ2-5	once	-	CASSLIQQETQYF	TGTGCCAGCAGTTTAATCCAGCAAGAGACCCAGTACTTC
TRBV5-8	TRBJ1-5	-	TRBD1	CASSLEKLTGGRTYSQPQHF	TGTGCCAGCAGCTTGGAAAAATTAACAGGGGGTCGTACGTACTCTCAGCCCCAGCATTTT
TRBV28	TRBJ1-6	-	-	CASLTVLYNSPLHF	TGTGCCAGCTTGACAGTTCTTTATAATTCACCCCTCCACTTT
TRBV5-1	TRBJ2-3	-	-	CASTQGGFPTDTQYF	TGCGCCAGCACACAGGGGGGGTTCCCCACAGATACGCAGTATTTT
TRBV7-6	TRBJ2-7	-	-	CASSPRGAGEQYF	TGTGCCAGCAGCCCTCGAGGGGCGGGGGAGCAGTACTTC
TRBV18	TRBJ2-7	-	TRBD1	CASSPGTGHYEQYF	TGTGCCAGCTCACCCGGGACAGGGCACTACGAGCAGTACTTC
TRBV5-8	TRBJ1-2	once	TRBD1	CASSLRGPYGYTF	TGTGCCAGCAGCCTCAGGGGGCCGTATGGCTACACCTTC
TRBV19	TRBJ2-7	-	TRBD1	CASSRPGGQGPPEQYF	TGTGCCAGTAGTAGACCGGGTGGACAGGGGCCCCCCGAGCAGTACTTC
TRBV7-2	TRBJ1-4	-	TRBD1	CATQGVNEKLFF	TGTGCCACCCAGGGGGTTAATGAAAAACTGTTTTTT
TRBV7-9	TRBJ1-1	-	TRBD1	CASSPQGQAGTEAFF	TGTGCCAGCAGCCCCCAAGGACAGGCGGGAACTGAAGCTTTCTTT
TRBV2	TRBJ2-6	-	TRBD1	CASSVSQGAGANVLTF	TGTGCCAGCAGTGTATCACAGGGGGCTGGGGCCAACGTCCTGACTTTC
TRBV28	TRBJ2-3	-	TRBD2	CASSLFTGGSTDTQYF	TGTGCCAGCAGTTTATTCACCGGGGGGAGCACAGATACGCAGTATTTT
TRBV5-4	TRBJ1-5	-	TRBD1	CASSRQGDQPQHF	TGTGCCAGCAGCAGACAGGGAGATCAGCCCCAGCATTTT
TRBV4-1	TRBJ1-1	-	-	CASSQDRGLNTEAFF	TGCGCCAGCAGCCAAGACCGAGGTCTGAACACTGAAGCTTTCTTT
TRBV28	TRBJ1-2	-	TRBD1	CASTGTGLGYTF	TGTGCCAGCACCGGGACAGGGCTTGGCTACACCTTC
TRBV6-5	TRBJ1-1	-	-	CASSPQMNTEAFF	TGTGCCAGCAGCCCCCAGATGAACACTGAAGCTTTCTTT
TRBV25-1	TRBJ1-4	-	-	CASSEYSGDQEKLFF	TGTGCCAGCAGTGAATATTCAGGGGATCAAGAAAAACTGTTTTTT
TRBV19	TRBJ1-4	-	TRBD1	CASSTGQGISNEKLFF	TGTGCCAGTAGTACGGGACAGGGGATATCTAATGAAAAACTGTTTTTT
TRBV25-1	TRBJ2-7	-	-	CASSGGGEQYF	TGTGCCAGCAGTGGAGGGGGCGAGCAGTACTTC
TRBV7-6	TRBJ1-2	-	-	CASGSAEGYTF	TGTGCCAGCGGTTCAGCGGAAGGCTACACCTTC
TRBV14	TRBJ1-1	-	-	CASSQDKGQLGTEAFF	TGTGCCAGCAGCCAAGATAAGGGGCAGCTAGGCACTGAAGCTTTCTTT
TRBV16	TRBJ1-2	-	TRBD1	CASSQERTGANYGYTF	TGTGCCAGCAGCCAAGAACGGACAGGTGCCAACTATGGCTACACCTTC
TRBV28	TRBJ2-3	-	-	CASTGNRRGLTDTQYF	TGTGCCAGCACGGGAAACAGGCGGGGACTCACAGATACGCAGTATTTT
TRBV7-9	TRBJ1-2	-	TRBD1	CASSSMGQNTF	TGTGCCAGCAGCTCGATGGGACAGAACACCTTC
TRBV30	TRBJ1-1	-	-	CAWAQGPGTEAFF	TGTGCCTGGGCTCAGGGGCCGGGCACTGAAGCTTTCTTT
TRBV6-6	TRBJ2-2	-	-	CASSRSDSGNTGELFF	TGTGCCAGCAGCCGGTCGGACAGTGGGAACACCGGGGAGCTGTTTTTT
TRBV19	TRBJ1-1	-	-	CASRSGHAGTEAFF	TGTGCCAGTAGATCCGGGCATGCGGGGACTGAAGCTTTCTTT
TRBV7-6	TRBJ1-1	once	TRBD1	CASSPEGQVMNTEAFF	TGTGCCAGCAGCCCCGAGGGACAGGTGATGAACACTGAAGCTTTCTTT
TRBV18	TRBJ1-4	-	-	CASSPPSGANEKLFF	TGTGCCAGCTCACCACCGTCGGGGGCTAATGAAAAACTGTTTTTT
TRBV19	TRBJ2-7	once	-	CASSIRREGIYEQYF	TGTGCCAGTAGTATCAGGCGAGAAGGTATCTACGAGCAGTACTTC
TRBV18	TRBJ2-3	-	TRBD2	CASSPRLAGATDTQYF	TGTGCCAGCTCACCAAGACTAGCGGGAGCCACAGATACGCAGTATTTT
TRBV4-3	TRBJ1-1	-	TRBD1	CASSRRQGLGNTEAFF	TGCGCCAGCAGCCGGCGACAGGGTTTGGGGAACACTGAAGCTTTCTTT
TRBV6-5	TRBJ1-1	-	-	CASRGGRMMNTEAFF	TGTGCCAGCAGGGGGGGACGTATGATGAACACTGAAGCTTTCTTT
TRBV4-1	TRBJ2-1	-	-	CASSQEGATGSYNEQFF	TGCGCCAGCAGCCAAGAAGGGGCTACCGGATCCTACAATGAGCAGTTCTTC
TRBV5-6	TRBJ1-1	-	-	CASSPGAADTEAFF	TGTGCCAGCAGCCCTGGGGCAGCCGACACTGAAGCTTTCTTT
TRBV6-5	TRBJ1-1	-	-	CASKTGKMNTEAFF	TGTGCCAGCAAAACAGGGAAAATGAACACTGAAGCTTTCTTT
TRBV7-6	TRBJ1-1	-	TRBD1	CASSLGGSQGWNTEAFF	TGTGCCAGCAGCTTAGGTGGGTCACAGGGGTGGAACACTGAAGCTTTCTTT
TRBV28	TRBJ2-3	-	TRBD2	CASTDTSGSTDTQYF	TGTGCCAGCACCGATACTAGCGGGTCAACAGATACGCAGTATTTT
TRBV5-6	TRBJ1-5	-	TRBD1	CASSWGAGGQPQHF	TGTGCCAGCAGCTGGGGGGCAGGGGGCCAGCCCCAGCATTTT
TRBV5-4	TRBJ1-2	-	-	CASSPFAANYGYTF	TGTGCCAGCAGCCCGTTCGCAGCTAACTATGGCTACACCTTC